This T cell receptor beta chain was sequenced in a study of identical twins. Regarding the study as a whole: The analysis was cross-sectional rather than longitudinal within donors. Invariant MAIT and iNKT cells are populations that could partly confound zero-insertion analyses. Some out-of-frame alpha sequences were shared by twins, and these showed excess low generation probability. Clonotypes of the beta chain that were abundant in cord blood carried fewer insertions (memory repertoires showed none).

TCRdb independently ran MiXCR on the 5' RACE reads; one entry per CDR3 protein. The repertoire holds about 570,000 distinct CDR3 sequences, with 9.6% as singletons. With regard to this clonotype: Antigen unknown.

Trimming cost V 6 bases and J 8 bases, with 23 bases left between them. The CDR3 runs to 16 residues. Germline V CDR1 and CDR2: LNHNV, YYDKDF (reference sequence). This sample also appeared in a second study, on yellow fever vaccine responses in identical twins.

This chain uses TRBV15 with TRBJ2-1; D might be TRBD2 (5 bases). This TCR derives from a woman younger than 30 in good health. Sequencing used PBMCs. The CDR3 sequence: CATSKGPHGNGDEQFF. The CDR3 nucleotides are TGTGCCACCAGTAAAGGTCCACACGGGAACGGGGATGAGCAGTTCTTC.